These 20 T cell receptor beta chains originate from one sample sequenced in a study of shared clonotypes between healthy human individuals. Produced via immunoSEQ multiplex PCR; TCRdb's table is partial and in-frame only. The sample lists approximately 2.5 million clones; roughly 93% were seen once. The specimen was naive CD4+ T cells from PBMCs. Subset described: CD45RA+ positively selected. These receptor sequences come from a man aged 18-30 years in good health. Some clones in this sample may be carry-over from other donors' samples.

The CDR3 DNA sequence: TGCGCCAGCAGCCCCAATCTCTCTGGAAACACCATATATTTT. This encodes CASSPNLSGNTIYF. This chain uses TRBV5-1 with TRBJ1-3; D is unclear. Deletions cut 4 bases from V and 0 bases from J, with 8 bases between. The CDR3 consists of 14 residues. Per germline, CDR1 SGHRS and CDR2 YFSETQ. The entire variable domain, with the rest obtained from reference TRBV5-1 and TRBJ1-3, is as follows: KAGVTQTPRYLIKTRGQQVTLSCSPISGHRSVSWYQQTPGQGLQFLFEYFSETQRNKGNFPGRFSGRQFSNSRSEMNVSTLELGDSALYLCASSPNLSGNTIYFGEGSWLTVV.

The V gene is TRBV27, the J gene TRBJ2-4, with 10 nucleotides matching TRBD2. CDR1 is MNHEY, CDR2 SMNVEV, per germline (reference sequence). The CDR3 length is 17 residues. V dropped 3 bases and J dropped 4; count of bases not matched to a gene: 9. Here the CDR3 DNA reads TGTGCCAGCAGTTTTTCTCAGCGGGAGGGTATAAAAAACATTCAGTACTTC. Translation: CASSFSQREGIKNIQYF.

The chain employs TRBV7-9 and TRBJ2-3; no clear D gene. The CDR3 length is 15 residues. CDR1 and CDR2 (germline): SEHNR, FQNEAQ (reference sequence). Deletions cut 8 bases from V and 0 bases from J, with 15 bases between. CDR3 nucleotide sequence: TGTGCCAGCCCTATAAACGCGTCTAGCACAGATACGCAGTATTTT. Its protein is CASPINASSTDTQYF.

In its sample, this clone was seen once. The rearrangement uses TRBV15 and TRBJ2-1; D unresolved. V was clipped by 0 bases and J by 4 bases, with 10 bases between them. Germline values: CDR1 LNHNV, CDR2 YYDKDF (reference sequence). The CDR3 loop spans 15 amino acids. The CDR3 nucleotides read TGTGCCACCAGCAGAGATTCAGCTGCATACAATGAGCAGTTCTTC. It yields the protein CATSRDSAAYNEQFF.

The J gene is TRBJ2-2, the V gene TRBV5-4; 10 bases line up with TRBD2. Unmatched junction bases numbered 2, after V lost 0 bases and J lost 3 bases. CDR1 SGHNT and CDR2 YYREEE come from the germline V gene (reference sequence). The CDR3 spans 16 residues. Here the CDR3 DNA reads TGTGCCAGCAGCTTGGCGCTAGCGGGGGACACCGGGGAGCTGTTTTTT. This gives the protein CASSLALAGDTGELFF. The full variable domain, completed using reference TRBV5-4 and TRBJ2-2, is ETGVTQSPTHLIKTRGQQVTLRCSSQSGHNTVSWYQQALGQGPQFIFQYYREEENGRGNFPPRFSGLQFPNYSSELNVNALELDDSALYLCASSLALAGDTGELFFGEGSRLTVL.

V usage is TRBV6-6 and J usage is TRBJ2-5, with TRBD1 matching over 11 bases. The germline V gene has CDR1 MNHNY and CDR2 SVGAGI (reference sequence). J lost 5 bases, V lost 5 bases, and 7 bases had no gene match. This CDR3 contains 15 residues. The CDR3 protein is CASSRTGGGRETQYF. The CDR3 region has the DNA TGTGCCAGCAGTAGGACAGGGGGCGGGCGTGAGACCCAGTACTTC.

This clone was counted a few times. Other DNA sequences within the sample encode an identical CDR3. The CDR3 bases are TGTGCCAGCAGCGACTACGAGCAGTACTTC. This encodes CASSDYEQYF. The chain couples TRBV2 to TRBJ2-7; D gene ambiguous. The V and J ends lost 6 bases and 3 bases respectively, with 3 bases between them. The CDR3 runs 10 residues. CDR1 SNHLY and CDR2 FYNNEI come from the germline V gene.

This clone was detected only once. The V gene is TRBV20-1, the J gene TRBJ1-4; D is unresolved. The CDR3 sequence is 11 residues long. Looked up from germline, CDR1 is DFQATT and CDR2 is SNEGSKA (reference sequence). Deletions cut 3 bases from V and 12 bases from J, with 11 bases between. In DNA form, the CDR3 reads TGCAGTGCTAGTCATCTGATTCAACTGTTTTTT. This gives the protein CSASHLIQLFF.

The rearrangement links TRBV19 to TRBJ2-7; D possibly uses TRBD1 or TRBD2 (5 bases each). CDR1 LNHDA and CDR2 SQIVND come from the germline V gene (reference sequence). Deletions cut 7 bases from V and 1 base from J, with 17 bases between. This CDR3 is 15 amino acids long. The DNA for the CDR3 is TGTGCCAGTACCCCCGGGGCACCGTTATCCTACGAGCAGTACTTC. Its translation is CASTPGAPLSYEQYF.

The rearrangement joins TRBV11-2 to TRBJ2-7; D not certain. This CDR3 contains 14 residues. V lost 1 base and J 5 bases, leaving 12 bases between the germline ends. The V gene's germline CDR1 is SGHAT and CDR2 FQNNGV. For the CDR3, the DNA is TGTGCCAGCAGCTTAGGTAGGGATCGAAACGAGCAGTACTTC. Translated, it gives CASSLGRDRNEQYF.

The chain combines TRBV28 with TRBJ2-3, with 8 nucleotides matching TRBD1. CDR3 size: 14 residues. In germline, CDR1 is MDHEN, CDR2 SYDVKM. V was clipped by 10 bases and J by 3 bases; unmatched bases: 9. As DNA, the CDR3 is TGTGCCAACTCTCAGGGGGCCGTGACAGATACGCAGTATTTT. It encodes CANSQGAVTDTQYF.

The chain's CDR3 is CASSLIPPRNTGELFF. CDR3 DNA sequence: TGTGCCAGCAGCTTAATCCCCCCGAGGAACACCGGGGAGCTGTTTTTT. The chain is built from TRBV11-2 and TRBJ2-2; D uncertain. Trimming took off 2 bases at V and 1 base at J, with 11 bases between the two ends. Looked up from germline, CDR1 is SGHAT and CDR2 is FQNNGV. This CDR3 has 16 amino acids.

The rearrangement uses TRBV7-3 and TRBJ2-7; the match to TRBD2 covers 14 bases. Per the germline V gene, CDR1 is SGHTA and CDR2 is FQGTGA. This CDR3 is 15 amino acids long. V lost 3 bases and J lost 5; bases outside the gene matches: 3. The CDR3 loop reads CASSLGLAGVDEQYF. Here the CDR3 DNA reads TGTGCCAGCAGCTTGGGACTAGCGGGAGTCGACGAGCAGTACTTC.

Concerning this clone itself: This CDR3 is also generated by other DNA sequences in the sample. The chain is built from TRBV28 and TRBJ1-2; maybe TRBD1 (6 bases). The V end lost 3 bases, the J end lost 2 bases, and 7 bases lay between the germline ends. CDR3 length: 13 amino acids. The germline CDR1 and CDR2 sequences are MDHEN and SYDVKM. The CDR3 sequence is CASSFGTNYGYTF. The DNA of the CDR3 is TGTGCCAGCAGTTTTGGGACAAACTATGGCTACACCTTC.

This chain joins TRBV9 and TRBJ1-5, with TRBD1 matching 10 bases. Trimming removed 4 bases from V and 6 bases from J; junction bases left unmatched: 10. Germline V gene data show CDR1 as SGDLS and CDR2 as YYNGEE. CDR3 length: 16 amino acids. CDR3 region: CASSPTDRGVTQPQHF. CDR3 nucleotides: TGTGCCAGCAGCCCCACGGACAGGGGGGTCACTCAGCCCCAGCATTTT.

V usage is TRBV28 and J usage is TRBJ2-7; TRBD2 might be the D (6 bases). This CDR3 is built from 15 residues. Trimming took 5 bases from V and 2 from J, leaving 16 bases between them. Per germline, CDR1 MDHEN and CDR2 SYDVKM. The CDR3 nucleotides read TGTGCCAGCAGTCCACACCAAGGAGGGGCCTACGAGCAGTACTTC. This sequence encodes CASSPHQGGAYEQYF.

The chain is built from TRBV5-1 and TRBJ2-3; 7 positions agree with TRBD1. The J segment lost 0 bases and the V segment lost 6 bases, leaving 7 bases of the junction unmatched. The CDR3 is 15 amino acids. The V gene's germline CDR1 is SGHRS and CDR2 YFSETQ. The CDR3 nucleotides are TGCGCCAGCACAGTACAGGGGACGAGCACAGATACGCAGTATTTT. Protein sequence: CASTVQGTSTDTQYF.

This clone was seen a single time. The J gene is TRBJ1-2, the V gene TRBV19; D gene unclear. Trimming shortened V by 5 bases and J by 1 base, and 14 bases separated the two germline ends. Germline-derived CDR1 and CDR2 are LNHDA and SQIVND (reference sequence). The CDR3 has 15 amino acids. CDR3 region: CASSLWQDNNYGYTF. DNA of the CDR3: TGTGCCAGTAGTCTTTGGCAGGATAATAACTATGGCTACACCTTC.

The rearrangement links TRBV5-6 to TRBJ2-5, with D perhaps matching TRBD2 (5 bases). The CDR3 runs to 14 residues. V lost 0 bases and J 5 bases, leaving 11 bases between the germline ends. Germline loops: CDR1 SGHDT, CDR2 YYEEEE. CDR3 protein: CASSLVSGSETQYF. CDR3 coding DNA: TGTGCCAGCAGCTTGGTATCGGGGAGTGAGACCCAGTACTTC.

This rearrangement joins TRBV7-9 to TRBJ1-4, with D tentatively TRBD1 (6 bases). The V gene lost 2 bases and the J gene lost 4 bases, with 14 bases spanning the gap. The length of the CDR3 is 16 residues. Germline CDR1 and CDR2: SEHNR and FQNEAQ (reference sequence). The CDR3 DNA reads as TGTGCCAGCAGCTTATCAGGGGCGTCCGATAATGAAAAACTGTTTTTT. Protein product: CASSLSGASDNEKLFF.